The table lists the clone carrying this T cell receptor (beta chain) with a count of one. Two negative PCRs, clearance, or symptom resolution were required of recovered Cohort 3 donors. The data were taken from a study of blood T cell repertoires in COVID-19. Whole-study context: Sites across the United States, Italy and Spain contributed samples from acute and convalescent COVID-19.

With 4 bases removed from V and 0 bases from J, the gap between germline ends came to 17 bases. The CDR3 totals 16 residues. Germline CDR1 SGHNT, CDR2 YYREEE (reference sequence). Authors' data handling: Reference gene primer amplification in the assay estimated nucleated cell counts. TCRdb's copy holds only in-frame clones and misses some; the assay was immunoSEQ multiplex PCR. V and J calls plus clone size are reproduced from that table; the DNA served to infer D and trimming. The sample carries around 300,000 clones, roughly 91% recorded once. The source of this sequence is a woman in her 30s who had recovered from COVID-19. The material sequenced was PBMCs or T cells enriched from blood (not recorded which). The chain is built from TRBV5-4 and TRBJ2-7, with D possibly being TRBD1 (5 bases). DNA for the CDR3: TGTGCCAGCAGCCCTTCCAGGGCAGCCCGCTCCTACGAGCAGTACTTC. This translates into CASSPSRAARSYEQYF.